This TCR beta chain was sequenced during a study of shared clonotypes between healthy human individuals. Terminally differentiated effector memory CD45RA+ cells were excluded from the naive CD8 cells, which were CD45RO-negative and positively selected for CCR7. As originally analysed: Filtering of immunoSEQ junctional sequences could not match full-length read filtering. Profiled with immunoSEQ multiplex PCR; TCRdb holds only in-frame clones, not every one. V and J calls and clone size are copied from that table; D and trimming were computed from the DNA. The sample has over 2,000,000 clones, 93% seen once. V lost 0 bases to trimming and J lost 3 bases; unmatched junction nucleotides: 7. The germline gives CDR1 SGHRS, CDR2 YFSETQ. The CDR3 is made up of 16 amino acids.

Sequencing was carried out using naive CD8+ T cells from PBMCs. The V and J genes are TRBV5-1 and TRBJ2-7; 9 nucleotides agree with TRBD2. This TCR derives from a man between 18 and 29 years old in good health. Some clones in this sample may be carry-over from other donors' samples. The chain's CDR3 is CASSLVVSGGFYEQYF. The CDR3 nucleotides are TGCGCCAGCAGCTTGGTTGTTAGCGGGGGATTCTACGAGCAGTACTTC. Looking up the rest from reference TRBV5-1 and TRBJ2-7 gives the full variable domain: KAGVTQTPRYLIKTRGQQVTLSCSPISGHRSVSWYQQTPGQGLQFLFEYFSETQRNKGNFPGRFSGRQFSNSRSEMNVSTLELGDSALYLCASSLVVSGGFYEQYFGPGTRLTVT.